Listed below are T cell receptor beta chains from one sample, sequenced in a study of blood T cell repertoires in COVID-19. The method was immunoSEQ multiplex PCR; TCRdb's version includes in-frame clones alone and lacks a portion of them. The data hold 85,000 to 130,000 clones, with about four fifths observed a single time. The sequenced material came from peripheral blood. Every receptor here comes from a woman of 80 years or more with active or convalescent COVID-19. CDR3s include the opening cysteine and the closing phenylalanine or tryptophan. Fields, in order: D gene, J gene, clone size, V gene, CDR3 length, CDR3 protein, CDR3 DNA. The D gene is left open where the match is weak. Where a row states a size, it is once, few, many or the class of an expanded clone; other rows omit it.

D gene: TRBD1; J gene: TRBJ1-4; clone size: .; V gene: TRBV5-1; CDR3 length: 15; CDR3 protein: CASSPLTGRAEKLFF; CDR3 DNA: TGCGCCAGCAGCCCTCTGACAGGGCGGGCTGAAAAACTGTTTTTT
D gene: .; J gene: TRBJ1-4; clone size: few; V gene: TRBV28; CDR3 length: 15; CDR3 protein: CASSSGQRRNEKLFF; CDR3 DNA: TGTGCCAGCAGTTCAGGACAGCGACGGAATGAAAAACTGTTTTTT
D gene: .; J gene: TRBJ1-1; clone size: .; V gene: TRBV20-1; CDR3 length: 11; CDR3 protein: CSASEFWEAFF; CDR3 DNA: TGCAGTGCTAGCGAGTTTTGGGAAGCTTTCTTT
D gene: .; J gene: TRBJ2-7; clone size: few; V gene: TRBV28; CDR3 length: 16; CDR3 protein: CASSLLSRLVSDEQYF; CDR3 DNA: TGTGCCAGCAGTTTATTGTCCAGATTAGTGAGCGACGAGCAGTACTTC
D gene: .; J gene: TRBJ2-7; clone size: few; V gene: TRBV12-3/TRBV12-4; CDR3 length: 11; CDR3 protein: CASSLSSGQYF; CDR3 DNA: TGTGCCAGCAGTTTATCCTCGGGGCAGTACTTC
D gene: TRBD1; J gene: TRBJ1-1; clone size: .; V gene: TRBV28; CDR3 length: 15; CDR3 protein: CASKDRDAIVAEAFF; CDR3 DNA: TGTGCCAGCAAAGACAGGGACGCCATTGTGGCTGAAGCTTTCTTT
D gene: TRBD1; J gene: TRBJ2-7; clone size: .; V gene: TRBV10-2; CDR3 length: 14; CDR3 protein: CASSTTGTPREQYF; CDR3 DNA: TGCGCCAGCAGCACGACAGGGACGCCGCGCGAGCAGTACTTC
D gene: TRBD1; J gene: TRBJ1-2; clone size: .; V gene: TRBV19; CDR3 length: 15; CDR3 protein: CASSIDGQGPYGYTF; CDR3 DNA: TGTGCCAGTAGTATAGACGGACAGGGCCCCTATGGCTACACCTTC
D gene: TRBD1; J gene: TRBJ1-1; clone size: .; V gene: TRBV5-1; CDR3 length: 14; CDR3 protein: CASSTQGRNTEAFF; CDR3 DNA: TGCGCCAGCAGCACACAGGGGCGGAACACTGAAGCTTTCTTT
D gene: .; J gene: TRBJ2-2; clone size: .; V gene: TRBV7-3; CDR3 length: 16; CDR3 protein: CASSLGASANTGELFF; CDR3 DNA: TGTGCCAGCAGCTTAGGCGCTAGCGCTAACACCGGGGAGCTGTTTTTT
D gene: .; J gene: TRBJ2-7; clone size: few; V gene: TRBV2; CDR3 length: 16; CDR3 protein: CASSEAGWEESYEQYF; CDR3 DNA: TGTGCCAGCAGTGAAGCTGGGTGGGAGGAATCCTACGAGCAGTACTTC
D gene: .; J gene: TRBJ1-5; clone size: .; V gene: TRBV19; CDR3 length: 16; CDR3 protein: CASSISGSGNWEPQHF; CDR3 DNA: TGTGCCAGTAGTATTTCAGGGTCAGGGAACTGGGAGCCCCAGCATTTT
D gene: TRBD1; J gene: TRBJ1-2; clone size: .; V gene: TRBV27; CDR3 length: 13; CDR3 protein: CASSPRTGHGYTF; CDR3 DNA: TGTGCCAGCAGTCCAAGGACAGGGCATGGCTACACCTTC
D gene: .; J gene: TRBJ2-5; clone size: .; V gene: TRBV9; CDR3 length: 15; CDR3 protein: CASSVGAGSGETQYF; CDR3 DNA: TGTGCCAGCAGCGTAGGGGCCGGGAGCGGAGAGACCCAGTACTTC
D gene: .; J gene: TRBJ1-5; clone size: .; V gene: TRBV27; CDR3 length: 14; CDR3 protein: CASSLSGSFQPQHF; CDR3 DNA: TGTGCCAGCAGTTTATCGGGCAGTTTTCAGCCCCAGCATTTT
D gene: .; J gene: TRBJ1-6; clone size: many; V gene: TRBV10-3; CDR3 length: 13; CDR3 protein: CASQRGINSPLHF; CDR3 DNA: TGTGCCAGCCAGAGGGGGATAAATTCACCCCTCCACTTT
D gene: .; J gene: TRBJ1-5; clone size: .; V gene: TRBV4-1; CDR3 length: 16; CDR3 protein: CASSKTVGDSNQPQHF; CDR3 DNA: TGCGCCAGCAGCAAAACGGTGGGAGATAGCAATCAGCCCCAGCATTTT
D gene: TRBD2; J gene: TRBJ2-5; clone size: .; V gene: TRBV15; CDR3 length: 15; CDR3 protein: CATSSRLAAEETQYF; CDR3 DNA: TGTGCCACCAGCAGTCGGCTAGCGGCTGAGGAGACCCAGTACTTC
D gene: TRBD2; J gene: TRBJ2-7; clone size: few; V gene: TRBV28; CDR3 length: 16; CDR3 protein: CASSPLGLAGTYEQYF; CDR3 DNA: TGTGCCAGCAGTCCCTTAGGACTAGCGGGAACTTACGAGCAGTACTTC
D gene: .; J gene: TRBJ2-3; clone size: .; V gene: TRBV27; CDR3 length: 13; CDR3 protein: CASSRTGTDTQYF; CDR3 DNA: TGTGCCAGCAGTCGGACAGGCACAGATACGCAGTATTTT
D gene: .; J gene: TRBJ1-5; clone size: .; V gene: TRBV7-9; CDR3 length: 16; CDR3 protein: CASSLVSGEGNQPQHF; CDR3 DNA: TGTGCCAGCAGCTTAGTTTCCGGGGAGGGCAATCAGCCCCAGCATTTT
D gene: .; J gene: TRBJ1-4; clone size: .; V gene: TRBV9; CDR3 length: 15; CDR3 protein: CASSFGGATNEKLFF; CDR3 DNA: TGTGCCAGCAGCTTCGGCGGAGCAACTAATGAAAAACTGTTTTTT
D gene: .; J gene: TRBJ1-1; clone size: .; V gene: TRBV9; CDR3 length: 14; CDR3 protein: CASSYADWNTEAFF; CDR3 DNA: TGTGCCAGCAGCTATGCAGACTGGAACACTGAAGCTTTCTTT
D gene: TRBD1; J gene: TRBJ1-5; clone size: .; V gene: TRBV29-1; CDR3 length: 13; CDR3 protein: CSVETGFDQPQHF; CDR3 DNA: TGCAGCGTTGAGACAGGGTTTGATCAGCCCCAGCATTTT
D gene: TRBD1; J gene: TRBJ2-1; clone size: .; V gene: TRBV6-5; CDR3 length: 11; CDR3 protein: CASRKRDRGFF; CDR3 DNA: TGTGCCAGCAGGAAACGGGACAGGGGGTTCTTC